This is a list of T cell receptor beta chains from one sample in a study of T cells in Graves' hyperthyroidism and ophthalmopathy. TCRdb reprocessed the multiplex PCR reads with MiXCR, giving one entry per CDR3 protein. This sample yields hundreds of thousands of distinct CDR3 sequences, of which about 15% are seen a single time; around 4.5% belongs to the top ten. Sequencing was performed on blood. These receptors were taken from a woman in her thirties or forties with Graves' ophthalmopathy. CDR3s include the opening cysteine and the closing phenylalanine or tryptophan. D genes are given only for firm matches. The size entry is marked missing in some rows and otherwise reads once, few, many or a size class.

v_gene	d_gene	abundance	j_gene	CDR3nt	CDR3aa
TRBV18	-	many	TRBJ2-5	TGTGCCAGCTCACCACCGCGGACCCCAATGGACCAGTACTTC	CASSPPRTPMDQYF
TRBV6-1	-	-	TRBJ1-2	TGTGCCAGCAAAATCTATCGGAACGCTAACTATGGCTACACCTTC	CASKIYRNANYGYTF
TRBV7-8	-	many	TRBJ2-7	TGTGCCAGCAGCTTAGGGTGGGGCAGGGCATCCTACGAGCAGTACTTC	CASSLGWGRASYEQYF
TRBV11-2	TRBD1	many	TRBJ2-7	TGTGCCAGCAGCTTAGGGGTGGGACAGCGGAGCTCCTACGAGCAGTACTTC	CASSLGVGQRSSYEQYF
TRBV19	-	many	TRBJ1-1	TGTGCCAGTAGTCCTAGGAGATTACCCCAAAACACTGAAGCTTTCTTT	CASSPRRLPQNTEAFF
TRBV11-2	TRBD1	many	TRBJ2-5	TGTGCCAGCAGTTGGACAGGGGGCTACCAAGAGACCCAGTACTTC	CASSWTGGYQETQYF
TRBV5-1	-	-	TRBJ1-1	TGCGCCAGCAGCTTGGAGGCCGCGAGTAAGAACACTGAAGCTTTCTTT	CASSLEAASKNTEAFF
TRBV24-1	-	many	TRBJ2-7	TGTGCCACCAGTGATTCCGGGGGTTACTCCTACGAGCAGTACTTC	CATSDSGGYSYEQYF
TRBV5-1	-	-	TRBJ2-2	TGCGCCAGCAGCTTTGAGAACCCGGCCGGGGAGCTGTTTTTT	CASSFENPAGELFF
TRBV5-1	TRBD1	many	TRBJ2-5	TGCGCCAGCAGCCGTAGAGCAACAGGACAGGGAGAGACCCAGTACTTC	CASSRRATGQGETQYF
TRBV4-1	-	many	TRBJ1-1	TGCGCCAGCAGCCACTCACAAAACCTAATGAACACTGAAGCTTTCTTT	CASSHSQNLMNTEAFF
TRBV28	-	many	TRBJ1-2	TGTGCCAGCAGGGCCACAGGGTTAAGTGGCTACACCTTC	CASRATGLSGYTF
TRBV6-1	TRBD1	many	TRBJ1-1	TGTGCCAGCAGTGAAGCGTTCCTATTAACAGGGGTGAACACTGAAGCTTTCTTT	CASSEAFLLTGVNTEAFF
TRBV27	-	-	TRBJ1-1	TGTGCCAGCAGTTTATCGTTCGGGGGGAACACTGAAGCTTTCTTT	CASSLSFGGNTEAFF
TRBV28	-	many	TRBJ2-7	TGTGCCAGCCGTACAGGATACTCCTACGAGCAGTACTTC	CASRTGYSYEQYF
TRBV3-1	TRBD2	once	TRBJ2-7	TGTGCCAGCAGCCAAGTACTAGCGGGAATCTACGAGCAGTACTTC	CASSQVLAGIYEQYF
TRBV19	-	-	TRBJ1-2	TGTGCCAGTAGTATATCCGCACAGAGGGCGCGGAATGGCTACACCTTC	CASSISAQRARNGYTF
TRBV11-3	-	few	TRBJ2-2	TGTGCCAGCAGCCCAGACCTTGGGGGGCTGTTTTTT	CASSPDLGGLFF
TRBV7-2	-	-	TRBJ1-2	TGTGCCAGCAGCTTCGGACTGGCGGGCTATGGCTACACCTTC	CASSFGLAGYGYTF
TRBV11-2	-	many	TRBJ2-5	TGTGCCAGCAGCTTATACCTCCAAGAGACCCAGTACTTC	CASSLYLQETQYF
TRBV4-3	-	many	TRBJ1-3	TGCGCCAGCAGCCAAGATCTCCAGGTCTCTGGAAACACCATATATTTT	CASSQDLQVSGNTIYF